The 20 T cell receptor beta chains in this list originate from one sample, sequenced in a study of blood T cell repertoires in COVID-19. Assay: immunoSEQ multiplex PCR; the TCRdb copy retains only in-frame clones and omits some. The sample consists of roughly 260,000 clones, about 90% of them appearing once. The sample comprised peripheral blood. The receptors were gathered from a woman in her thirties with COVID-19, enrolled during active disease.

This rearrangement joins TRBV27 to TRBJ1-5; 9 bases fit TRBD1. CDR1 is MNHEY, CDR2 SMNVEV, per germline (reference sequence). V trimming: 6 bases; J trimming: 0 bases; junction bases outside the gene matches: 6. The CDR3 extends over 16 amino acids. The CDR3 here is CASSGGQGRSNQPQHF. CDR3 coding DNA: TGTGCCAGCAGCGGGGGACAGGGCCGTAGCAATCAGCCCCAGCATTTT.

The genes are TRBV11-2 and TRBJ2-3; 11 bases fit TRBD2. CDR1 is SGHAT, CDR2 FQNNGV, per germline. After removal of 3 bases from V and 0 bases from J, the junction contained 5 bases not matched to a gene. The CDR3 runs 17 residues. The CDR3 here is CASSLTGTSGSTDTQYF. CDR3 nucleotides: TGTGCCAGCAGCTTGACCGGGACTAGCGGCAGCACAGATACGCAGTATTTT.

This rearrangement joins TRBV4-3 to TRBJ2-2, with a tentative D call TRBD2 (5 bases). The CDR3 runs 15 residues. The V gene lost 0 bases and the J gene lost 6 bases, with 11 bases spanning the gap. Per germline, CDR1 LGHNA and CDR2 YSLEER. CDR3 nucleotides: TGCGCCAGCAGCCAAGATGCCGGGGTGCCCGGGGAGCTGTTTTTT. Translating it yields CASSQDAGVPGELFF.

The chain recombines TRBV29-1 with TRBJ2-7, with TRBD2 matching over 9 bases. Germline V gives CDR1 SQVTM, CDR2 ANQGSEA. V trimming: 7 bases; J trimming: 7 bases; junction bases outside the gene matches: 20. This CDR3 is built from 16 residues. The chain's CDR3 is CSAHINGPSGTDEQYF. In DNA form, the CDR3 reads TGCAGCGCCCACATAAATGGGCCTAGCGGGACGGATGAGCAGTACTTC.

The V gene is TRBV5-4, the J gene TRBJ2-2; perhaps TRBD1 as D (8 bases). In germline, CDR1 is SGHNT, CDR2 YYREEE (reference sequence). The CDR3 loop spans 15 amino acids. V lost 0 bases and J lost 5, with 11 bases in between. As DNA, the CDR3 is TGTGCCAGCAGCTTGGTACAGGGGGGGACCGGGGAGCTGTTTTTT. It encodes CASSLVQGGTGELFF.

The chain carries TRBV27 and TRBJ1-5; 8 nucleotides align to TRBD1. The J segment lost 7 bases and the V segment lost 8 bases, leaving 7 bases of the junction unmatched. The germline gives CDR1 MNHEY, CDR2 SMNVEV (reference sequence). The CDR3 spans 13 residues. The CDR3 here is CASADRGGQPQHF. In DNA, the CDR3 is TGTGCCAGCGCAGACAGGGGTGGCCAGCCCCAGCATTTT.

A few counts support this clone. The rearrangement joins TRBV2 to TRBJ2-7; 10 bases line up with TRBD1. From germline, CDR1 is SNHLY and CDR2 FYNNEI. V gave up 7 bases and J gave up 3 bases; unmatched junction bases: 9. This CDR3 spans 15 amino acids. The CDR3 nucleotides are TGTGCCAGCACTTCGGGACAGGGGAATCTCTACGAGCAGTACTTC. Translating gives CASTSGQGNLYEQYF.

The chain recombines TRBV7-9 with TRBJ2-7, with a possible D match to TRBD1 (5 bases). The CDR3 consists of 13 residues. The germline V gene encodes CDR1 SEHNR and CDR2 FQNEAQ (reference sequence). Trimming took 3 bases from V and 8 from J, leaving 14 bases between them. Written as DNA, the CDR3 is TGTGCCAGCAGCTTGGGAAGGGGTACGCAGCAGTACTTC. As protein: CASSLGRGTQQYF.

Regarding this clone: Different DNA sequences within this sample yield the same CDR3. The V gene is TRBV5-1, the J gene TRBJ2-7; TRBD2 aligns across 11 bases. CDR1 and CDR2 from the germline V gene are SGHRS and YFSETQ. This CDR3 comprises 14 residues. J lost 3 bases, V lost 4 bases, and 3 bases had no gene match. CDR3 in amino acids: CASSPGTSGYEQYF. The CDR3 DNA follows: TGCGCCAGCAGCCCCGGGACTAGCGGCTACGAGCAGTACTTC.

The CDR3 DNA sequence: TGTGCCACCAGCTTCGTGGAGGGTGGGGAGACCCAGTACTTC. Translated: CATSFVEGGETQYF. V is TRBV15 and J is TRBJ2-5, with D possibly being TRBD2 (6 bases). CDR1 is LNHNV and CDR2 is YYDKDF in the germline V gene (reference sequence). Trimming took off 5 bases at V and 5 bases at J, with 15 bases between the two ends. The CDR3 extends over 14 amino acids.

V and J are TRBV2 and TRBJ1-1, with D possibly TRBD1 on 5 matching bases. The germline CDR1 and CDR2 sequences are SNHLY and FYNNEI. The V end was cut by 2 bases, the J end by 0 bases, with 10 bases between. The CDR3 has 15 amino acids. CDR3 nucleotide sequence: TGTGCCAGCAGTGAAAGACAGACAATGAACACTGAAGCTTTCTTT. Encoded protein: CASSERQTMNTEAFF.

The chain couples TRBV7-8 to TRBJ1-6; 8 bases fit TRBD1. Trimming took 4 bases from V and 9 from J; bases not matched to a gene: 11. CDR1 SGHVS and CDR2 FQNEAQ come from the germline V gene. The CDR3 contains 16 residues. The CDR3 sequence: CASSSGTGGRGSPLHF. CDR3 nucleotides: TGTGCCAGCAGCTCGGGTACAGGGGGAAGAGGTTCACCCCTCCACTTT.

This sequence joins TRBV2 and TRBJ2-5; D is undetermined. This CDR3 is 12 amino acids long. Germline V CDR1 and CDR2: SNHLY, FYNNEI. V dropped 5 bases and J dropped 1 base, with 5 bases sitting between them. DNA of the CDR3: TGTGCCAGCAGTCCCATCCAAGAGACCCAGTACTTC. Translating gives CASSPIQETQYF.

DNA of the CDR3: TGTGCCAGCAGTTTATGGGCCGGGACAGGGGGCCGGGAGCAGTACTTC. Its translation is CASSLWAGTGGREQYF. The genes are TRBV28 and TRBJ2-7; 12 nucleotides agree with TRBD1. The V gene end was trimmed by 0 bases and the J gene end by 7 bases; junction bases not matched to a gene: 7. Germline V lookup: CDR1 MDHEN, CDR2 SYDVKM. This CDR3 is 16 amino acids long.

The chain couples TRBV7-8 to TRBJ1-4; D is unclear. Germline V gives CDR1 SGHVS, CDR2 FQNEAQ. The CDR3 contains 16 residues. V was trimmed by 5 bases and J by 5 bases, leaving 18 bases between them. The CDR3, as DNA: TGTGCCAGCAGCCCAACCCCAGTTGGCGGAAATGAAAAACTGTTTTTT. Translating gives CASSPTPVGGNEKLFF.

The V and J genes are TRBV5-5 and TRBJ1-1, with no clear D. Germline values: CDR1 SGHKS, CDR2 YYEKEE (reference sequence). The CDR3 consists of 14 residues. Trimming shortened V by 6 bases and J by 2 bases, and 14 bases separated the two germline ends. In nucleotides, the CDR3 is TGTGCCAGCACCACACTAGACGGAAACACTGAAGCTTTCTTT. This sequence encodes CASTTLDGNTEAFF.

This clone was recorded only once. The CDR3 protein is CASTRNTSPDTQYF. CDR3 in DNA: TGTGCCAGCACCCGCAATACTTCCCCAGATACGCAGTATTTT. The chain is built from TRBV9 and TRBJ2-3; no reliable D call. The CDR3 consists of 14 residues. Germline-derived CDR1 and CDR2 are SGDLS and YYNGEE. Trimming cost V 6 bases and J 4 bases, with 15 bases left between them.

The V call is TRBV20-1, the J call TRBJ1-6; no firm D call. Trimming pared 3 bases from V and 4 bases from J, leaving 7 bases between. Germline CDR1 and CDR2: DFQATT and SNEGSKA (reference sequence). The CDR3 sequence is 13 residues long. CDR3 bases: TGCAGTGCTAGTGCCGTATATAATTCACCCCTCCACTTT. Its protein is CSASAVYNSPLHF.

The sample holds one count of this clone. V is TRBV11-3 and J is TRBJ1-2; TRBD1 aligns across 7 bases. With V trimmed by 4 bases and J by 1 base, 6 bases remained unmatched. The CDR3 sequence is 15 residues long. CDR1 is SGHNT, CDR2 YENEEA, per germline. CDR3 in DNA: TGTGCCAGCAGCTGCCCCGGGACAGATAACTATGGCTACACCTTC. Protein sequence: CASSCPGTDNYGYTF.

This clone was detected only once. The rearrangement links TRBV11-2 to TRBJ2-1; TRBD2 matches 10 bases. J gave up 3 bases and V 2 bases, and 7 bases lay outside the gene matches. CDR1 and CDR2 from the germline V gene are SGHAT and FQNNGV. The CDR3 totals 17 residues. The CDR3 DNA follows: TGTGCCAGCAGCTTAAGGGAACTAGCGGGATACTACAATGAGCAGTTCTTC. Its protein product is CASSLRELAGYYNEQFF.